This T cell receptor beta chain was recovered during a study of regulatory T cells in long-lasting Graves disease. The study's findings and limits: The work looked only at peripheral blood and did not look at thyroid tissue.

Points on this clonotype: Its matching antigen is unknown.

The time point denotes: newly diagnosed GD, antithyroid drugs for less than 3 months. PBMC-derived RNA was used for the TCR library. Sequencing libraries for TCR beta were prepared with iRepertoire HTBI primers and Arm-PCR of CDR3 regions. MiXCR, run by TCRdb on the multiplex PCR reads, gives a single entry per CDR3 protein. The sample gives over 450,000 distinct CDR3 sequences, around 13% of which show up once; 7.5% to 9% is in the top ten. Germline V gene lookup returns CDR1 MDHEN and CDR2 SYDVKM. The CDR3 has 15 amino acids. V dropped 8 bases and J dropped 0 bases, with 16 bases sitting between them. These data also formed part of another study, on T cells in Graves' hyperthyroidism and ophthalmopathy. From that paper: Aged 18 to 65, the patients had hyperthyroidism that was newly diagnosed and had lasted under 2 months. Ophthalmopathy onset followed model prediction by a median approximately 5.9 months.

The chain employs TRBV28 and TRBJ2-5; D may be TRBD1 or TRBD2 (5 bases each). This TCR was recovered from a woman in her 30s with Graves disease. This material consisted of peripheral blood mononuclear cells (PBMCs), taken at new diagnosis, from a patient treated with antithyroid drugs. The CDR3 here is CASYRGRGHQETQYF. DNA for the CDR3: TGTGCCAGCTATCGAGGTCGGGGACACCAAGAGACCCAGTACTTC.